This T cell receptor (beta chain) came from a study of cytomegalovirus exposure and HLA in healthy donors. J gave up 6 bases and V 0 bases, and 7 bases lay outside the gene matches. The CDR3 has 16 amino acids. CDR1 is SGDLS, CDR2 YYNGEE, per germline. In the PCR, 60 Vbeta and 13 Jbeta primers were used. Profiled with immunoSEQ multiplex PCR; TCRdb holds only in-frame clones, not every one. The sample includes approximately 170,000 clones, about three quarters of them seen just once. The V and J genes are TRBV9 and TRBJ2-7; 12 positions match TRBD1. This TCR came from a woman between 35 and 50 years old in good health and CMV-seropositive. Input material: PBMCs. DNA for the CDR3: TGTGCCAGCAGCGTAGGGGGGACAGGGGGCATGGGCGAGCAGTACTTC. Translation gives CASSVGGTGGMGEQYF.